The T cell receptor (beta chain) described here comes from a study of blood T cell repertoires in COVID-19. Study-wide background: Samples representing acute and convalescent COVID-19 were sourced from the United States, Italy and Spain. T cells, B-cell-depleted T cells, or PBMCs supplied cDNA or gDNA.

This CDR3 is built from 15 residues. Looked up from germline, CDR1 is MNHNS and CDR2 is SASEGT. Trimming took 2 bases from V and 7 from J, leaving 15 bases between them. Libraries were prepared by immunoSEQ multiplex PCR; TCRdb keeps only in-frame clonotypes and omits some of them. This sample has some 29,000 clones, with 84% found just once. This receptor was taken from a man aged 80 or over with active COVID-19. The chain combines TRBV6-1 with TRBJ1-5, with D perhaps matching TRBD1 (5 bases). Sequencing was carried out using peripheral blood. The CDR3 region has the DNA TGTGCCAGCAGTGAATTTTGGGGGGTTAAACAGCCCCAGCATTTT. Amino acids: CASSEFWGVKQPQHF.